This TCR beta chain was identified in a study of blood T cell repertoires in COVID-19. Some clones are missing from TCRdb's copy, which holds only in-frame ones; the method was immunoSEQ multiplex PCR. The repertoire has roughly 700,000 clones, 70% to 90% of them found once; the top ten carry roughly 0.25%. CDR3 length equals 17 residues. Germline CDR1 and CDR2: LNHDA and SQIVND (reference sequence). After removal of 0 bases from V and 4 bases from J, the junction contained 8 bases not matched to a gene. The sample consisted of peripheral blood. The TCR sequence derives from a young woman with acute or convalescent COVID-19. The gene calls are TRBV19 and TRBJ2-3; TRBD1 aligns across 9 bases. CDR3 region: CASSIDLGTGRADTQYF. The CDR3 bases are TGTGCCAGTAGTATAGATCTGGGGACAGGGAGGGCAGATACGCAGTATTTT.